The 20 T cell receptor beta chains in this list originate from one sample, sequenced in a study of monozygotic twins with inflammatory bowel disease. TCRdb re-called the 5' RACE reads, yielding one record per CDR3 amino acid sequence without DNA. This sample lists 95,000 to 110,000 distinct CDR3 sequences; its ten largest clones have under 2.5%. Sequencing used blood. These receptors were collected from a human donor with ulcerative colitis or Crohn's disease, or a healthy co-twin of an affected twin (not recorded which).

The chain joins TRBV7-2 to TRBJ2-7; with no DNA, the TCRdb D assignment of TRBD1 cannot be verified. In germline, CDR1 is SGHTA, CDR2 FQGNSA. The CDR3 extends over 13 amino acids. This CDR3 reads CASSSLTAYEQYF. The whole variable domain, remainder taken from reference TRBV7-2 and TRBJ2-7, is GAGVSQSPSNKVTEKGKDVELRCDPISGHTALYWYRQSLGQGLEFLIYFQGNSAPDKSGLPSDRFSAERTGGSVSTLTIQRTQQEDSAVYLCASSSLTAYEQYFGPGTRLTVT.

CDR3 loop: CASSPREEQYF. The chain links TRBV11-2 to TRBJ2-7; TCRdb picks TRBD2, but there is no DNA to check that call. From germline, CDR1 is SGHAT and CDR2 FQNNGV. CDR3 size: 11 residues. Drawing the rest from reference TRBV11-2 and TRBJ2-7, the complete variable domain is EAGVAQSPRYKIIEKRQSVAFWCNPISGHATLYWYQQILGQGPKLLIQFQNNGVVDDSQLPKDRFSAERLKGVDSTLKIQPAKLEDSAVYLCASSPREEQYFGPGTRLTVT.

The chain couples TRBV7-9 to TRBJ2-3; the D gene TCRdb calls, TRBD1, cannot be checked with no DNA. The germline gives CDR1 SEHNR, CDR2 FQNEAQ (reference sequence). This CDR3 has 14 residues. The CDR3 here is CASSPFRGPDTQYF.

The V and J genes are TRBV7-2 and TRBJ1-1; without DNA, the TCRdb call of TRBD1 cannot be checked. The germline V gene has CDR1 SGHTA and CDR2 FQGNSA. This CDR3 has 15 residues. CDR3: CASSGNRNDGVRAFF.

V is TRBV5-1 and J is TRBJ2-7; the D call from TCRdb, TRBD1, cannot be confirmed without DNA. CDR3 size: 14 residues. The V gene's germline CDR1 is SGHRS and CDR2 YFSETQ. The CDR3: CASSNRDRVSEQYF.

V usage is TRBV29-1 and J usage is TRBJ2-1; checking the TCRdb D call of TRBD2 is not possible without DNA. Germline V gives CDR1 SQVTM, CDR2 ANQGSEA. CDR3 length: 14 amino acids. CDR3 region: CSVPSSGNHNEQFF.

The chain carries TRBV14 and TRBJ2-3; TCRdb's D call of TRBD2 is untestable without DNA. This CDR3 contains 18 residues. Per the germline V gene, CDR1 is SGHDN and CDR2 is FVKESK. The CDR3 reads CASSHLPETSGYTDTQYF.

V gene TRBV4-3 combines with J gene TRBJ1-1; the TRBD1 assignment by TCRdb is unverifiable without DNA. CDR3 length: 17 amino acids. Germline lookup yields CDR1 LGHNA and CDR2 YSLEER. CDR3 sequence: CASSQEIRPLENTEAFF.

The chain joins TRBV29-1 to TRBJ2-7; TCRdb calls TRBD1, which cannot be checked without DNA. Germline V CDR1 and CDR2: SQVTM, ANQGSEA. The CDR3 loop spans 13 amino acids. CDR3 sequence: CSARDRGQNEQYF.

V gene TRBV5-1 combines with J gene TRBJ2-2; the D call of TRBD1 rests on TCRdb alone, since no DNA is present to check it. There are 15 residues in the CDR3. CDR1 and CDR2 (germline): SGHRS, YFSETQ. The CDR3 here is CASSWNNPGAGELFF.

CDR3 sequence reads: CASSPPGYNSPLHF. V is TRBV5-4 and J is TRBJ1-6; TCRdb's D gene call, TRBD1, goes unchecked for lack of DNA. The CDR3 is 14 residues long. The germline V gene encodes CDR1 SGHNT and CDR2 YYREEE (reference sequence).

J is TRBJ2-1 and V is TRBV5-4; the D gene TCRdb calls, TRBD2, cannot be checked with no DNA. The germline V gene encodes CDR1 SGHNT and CDR2 YYREEE (reference sequence). This CDR3 is 13 amino acids long. Here the CDR3 reads CASSTGTNLEQFF.

The chain recombines TRBV10-1 with TRBJ2-1. Germline values: CDR1 WNHNN, CDR2 SYGVQD (reference sequence). This CDR3 is built from 13 residues. This CDR3 reads CASSPQKANEQFF.

The genes are TRBV20-1 and TRBJ2-5; TCRdb proposes TRBD1, but this gene call is untestable without DNA. This CDR3 comprises 12 residues. Germline V gene sequence: CDR1 DFQATT, CDR2 SNEGSKA (reference sequence). Here the CDR3 reads CSANSWGETQYF.

V usage is TRBV7-8 and J usage is TRBJ2-7; TCRdb picks TRBD2, but there is no DNA to check that call. The CDR3 has 15 amino acids. CDR1 is SGHVS and CDR2 is FQNEAQ in the germline V gene. This CDR3 is CASSLTAGGFREQYF. Combining the CDR3 with reference TRBV7-8 and TRBJ2-7 gives the whole variable domain GAGVSQSPRYKVAKRGQDVALRCDPISGHVSLFWYQQALGQGPEFLTYFQNEAQLDKSGLPSDRFFAERPEGSVSTLKIQRTQQEDSAVYLCASSLTAGGFREQYFGPGTRLTVT.

CDR3 loop: CASSTHYEQYF. This chain connects TRBV7-9 to TRBJ2-7. Germline CDR1 SEHNR, CDR2 FQNEAQ (reference sequence). The CDR3 totals 11 residues.

The chain uses TRBV12-3 or TRBV12-4 and TRBJ2-2; TCRdb's assignment of TRBD1 cannot be checked, as there is no DNA. The CDR3 has 16 residues. CDR3 in amino acids: CASSSAGTPNTGELFF.

The chain combines TRBV6-5 with TRBJ1-6. The CDR3 extends over 15 amino acids. Germline V gene data show CDR1 as MNHEY and CDR2 as SVGAGI. This CDR3 is CASSYSKRSNSPLHF.

The gene calls are TRBV6-5 and TRBJ2-7. Germline V gene sequence: CDR1 MNHEY, CDR2 SVGAGI. This CDR3 has 13 residues. The CDR3: CASSSSTAYEQYF.

V gene TRBV7-9 combines with J gene TRBJ2-2; TCRdb returns TRBD1, unconfirmable since there is no DNA. The length of the CDR3 is 17 residues. From germline, CDR1 is SEHNR and CDR2 FQNEAQ (reference sequence). The CDR3: CASSSPPGSTNTGELFF.